The entry below describes one T cell receptor beta chain. The data belong to a study of blood T cell repertoires in COVID-19. Overall study context: Specimens from acute and convalescent COVID-19 originated in the United States, Italy and Spain.

V was shortened by 2 bases and J by 1 base, with 18 bases between the two germline ends. The CDR3 length is 17 residues. Germline CDR1 reads SGHDT; CDR2 reads YYEEEE. Authors' methods: By means of reference gene primer amplification, nucleated cell counts were estimated. Method: immunoSEQ multiplex PCR; TCRdb's copy keeps in-frame clones and lacks some. V, J and clone size reflect that table, while D and trimming were determined from the DNA. The table lists under 200,000 clones, about 85% of them singletons. This receptor was taken from a man in his forties or fifties with acute or convalescent COVID-19. This chain connects TRBV5-6 to TRBJ1-2, with D perhaps TRBD1 (5 bases). Sequencing input: peripheral blood. CDR3 loop: CASSLRAGREINYGYTF. The CDR3, as DNA: TGTGCCAGCAGCTTAAGGGCAGGGAGGGAAATTAACTATGGCTACACCTTC.